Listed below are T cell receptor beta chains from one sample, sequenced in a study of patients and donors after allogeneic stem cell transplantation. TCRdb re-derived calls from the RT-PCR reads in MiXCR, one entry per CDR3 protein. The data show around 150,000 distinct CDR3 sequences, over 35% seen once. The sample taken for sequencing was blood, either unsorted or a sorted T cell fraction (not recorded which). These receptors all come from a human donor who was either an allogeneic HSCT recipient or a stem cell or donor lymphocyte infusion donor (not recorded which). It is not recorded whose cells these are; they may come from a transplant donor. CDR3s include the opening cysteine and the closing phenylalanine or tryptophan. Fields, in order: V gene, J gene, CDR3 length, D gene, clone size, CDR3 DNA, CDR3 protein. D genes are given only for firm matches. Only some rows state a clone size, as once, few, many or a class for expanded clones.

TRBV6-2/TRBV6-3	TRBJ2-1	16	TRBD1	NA	TGTGCCAGCAGTCACCCGGGACAGGGGGACTACAATGAGCAGTTCTTC	CASSHPGQGDYNEQFF
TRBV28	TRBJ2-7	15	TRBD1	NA	TGTGCCAGCAGACGCGCCGGACAGGGGGCGAGGGAGCAGTACTTC	CASRRAGQGAREQYF
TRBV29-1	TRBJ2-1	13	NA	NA	TGCAGCGCCACCAGGGCCGCCCAGGATGAGCAGTTCTTC	CSATRAAQDEQFF
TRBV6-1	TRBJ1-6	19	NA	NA	TGTGCCAGCATGGGGAGGCCCGAACCGCAGGGCCCGAGTAATTCACCCCTCCACTTT	CASMGRPEPQGPSNSPLHF
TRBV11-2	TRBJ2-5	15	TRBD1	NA	TGTGCCAGCAGCTTCCAGGGGGCCGCGGAAGAGACCCAGTACTTC	CASSFQGAAEETQYF
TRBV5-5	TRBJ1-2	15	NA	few	TGTGCCAGCAGCTTGGTGACAGTCAGCTACTATGGCTACACCTTC	CASSLVTVSYYGYTF
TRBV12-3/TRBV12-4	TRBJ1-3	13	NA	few	TGTGCCAGCAGTTTTGGACAGACAAACACCATATATTTT	CASSFGQTNTIYF
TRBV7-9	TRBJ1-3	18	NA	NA	TGTGCCAGCAGCCCCCATCCCGTCTACATCCCCTCTGGAAACACCATATATTTT	CASSPHPVYIPSGNTIYF
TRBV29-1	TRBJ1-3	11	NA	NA	TGCAGCGTTGCGACTTTGGACACCATATATTTT	CSVATLDTIYF
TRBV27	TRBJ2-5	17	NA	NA	TGTGCCAGCAGTTTATCGAGCCCCCGCAGGGGCAAAGAGACCCAGTACTTC	CASSLSSPRRGKETQYF
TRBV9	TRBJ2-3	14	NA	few	TGTGCCAGCAGCGCTGAGGGGGTTCCAGATACGCAGTATTTT	CASSAEGVPDTQYF